This T cell receptor (beta chain) was captured in a study of control samples from healthy donors and cancer patients. This CDR3 is built from 14 residues. CDR1 SGHRS and CDR2 YFSETQ come from the germline V gene. V shed 0 bases, J shed 5 bases, and the junction held 3 bases outside the gene matches. Assay used: immunoSEQ multiplex PCR; TCRdb lists only in-frame clones, some missing. In the table there are about 90,000 clones, 93% of which are singletons. The chain employs TRBV5-1 and TRBJ2-3; 7 bases align to TRBD2. Sequencing was carried out using blood. The TCR comes from a woman in her twenties or thirties in good health. The CDR3 region is CASSLGGSGDTQYF. DNA of the CDR3: TGCGCCAGCAGCTTGGGCGGGAGTGGAGATACGCAGTATTTT.